This is a list of T cell receptor beta chains from one sample in a study of blood T cell repertoires in COVID-19. This table comes from immunoSEQ multiplex PCR, and its TCRdb copy is limited to in-frame clones, with some not included. The sample yields approximately 90,000 clones, approximately 85% seen once. The sequenced sample was peripheral blood. All receptors derive from a human donor in a cohort sampled during active COVID-19. Each CDR3 is given with its conserved first and last residue. The D gene is left open where the match is weak. The size entry is marked missing in some rows and otherwise reads once, few, many or a size class.

>-|TRBD1|TRBV7-2|TRBJ1-2
CASSLGLQGAQGYTF
TGTGCCAGCAGCTTAGGACTACAGGGGGCACAGGGCTACACCTTC
>-|-|TRBV30|TRBJ1-2
CAWSKGFYGYTF
TGTGCCTGGAGTAAGGGGTTCTATGGCTACACCTTC
>-|-|TRBV7-2|TRBJ2-7
CASSLRPGVPYEQYF
TGTGCCAGCAGCTTACGGCCTGGAGTGCCTTACGAGCAGTACTTC
>-|-|TRBV7-8|TRBJ1-5
CASSLSGRNQPQHF
TGTGCCAGCAGCTTGTCAGGGCGCAATCAGCCCCAGCATTTT
>-|-|TRBV18|TRBJ2-7
CASSPSSSYEQYF
TGTGCCAGCTCACCCTCTAGCTCCTACGAGCAGTACTTC
>few|TRBD1|TRBV7-2|TRBJ2-7
CASSRNRGDSYEQYF
TGTGCCAGCAGCCGTAACAGGGGTGACTCCTACGAGCAGTACTTC
>-|TRBD1|TRBV7-2|TRBJ2-2
CASSLDRGQRELFF
TGTGCCAGCAGCTTAGACAGGGGGCAGAGGGAGCTGTTTTTT
>-|-|TRBV24-1|TRBJ2-5
CATSDQLVETQYF
TGTGCCACCAGTGACCAGCTAGTGGAGACCCAGTACTTC
>-|TRBD2|TRBV5-1|TRBJ2-1
CASSLTGGRGGNEQFF
TGCGCCAGCAGCTTAACTGGCGGGAGGGGGGGCAATGAGCAGTTCTTC
>-|-|TRBV11-2|TRBJ2-1
CASSPIGGLYNEQFF
TGTGCCAGCAGCCCTATCGGGGGGCTGTACAATGAGCAGTTCTTC
>few|TRBD1|TRBV7-9|TRBJ1-1
CASSPYGTGGVVDTEAFF
TGTGCCAGCAGCCCCTACGGGACAGGGGGAGTAGTCGACACTGAAGCTTTCTTT
>-|TRBD1|TRBV28|TRBJ2-3
CASSLPLWTGQRTDTQYF
TGTGCCAGCAGTTTACCCCTTTGGACAGGGCAAAGGACAGATACGCAGTATTTT
>-|TRBD1|TRBV6-4|TRBJ2-1
CASSLQGARSYNEQFF
TGTGCCAGCAGTTTGCAGGGGGCCCGCTCCTACAATGAGCAGTTCTTC
>-|-|TRBV7-2|TRBJ2-1
CASSLAGGYYNEQFF
TGTGCCAGCAGCTTAGCGGGGGGTTACTACAATGAGCAGTTCTTC
>-|TRBD2|TRBV10-3|TRBJ2-3
CAISEGLGGGSTDTQYF
TGTGCCATCAGTGAAGGGCTTGGCGGGGGAAGCACAGATACGCAGTATTTT
>-|TRBD2|TRBV4-2|TRBJ2-5
CASSQDRTSGPQETQYF
TGTGCCAGCAGCCAAGATAGGACTAGCGGTCCACAAGAGACCCAGTACTTC
>once|-|TRBV7-7|TRBJ1-4
CASSPSELPNEKLFF
TGTGCCAGCAGCCCCTCGGAGCTACCTAATGAAAAACTGTTTTTT